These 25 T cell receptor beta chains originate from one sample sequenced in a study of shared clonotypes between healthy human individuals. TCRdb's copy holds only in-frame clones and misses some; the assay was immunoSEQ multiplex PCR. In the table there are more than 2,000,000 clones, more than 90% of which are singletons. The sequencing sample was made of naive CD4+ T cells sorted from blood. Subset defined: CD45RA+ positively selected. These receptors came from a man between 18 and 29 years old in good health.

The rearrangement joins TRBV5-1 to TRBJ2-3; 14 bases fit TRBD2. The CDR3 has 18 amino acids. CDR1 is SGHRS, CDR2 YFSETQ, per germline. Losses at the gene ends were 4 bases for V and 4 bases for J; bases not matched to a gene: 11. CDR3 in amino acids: CASSPPVTSGRASDTQYF. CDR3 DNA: TGCGCCAGCAGCCCTCCCGTGACTAGCGGGAGGGCGTCAGATACGCAGTATTTT.

CDR3 amino acids: CASSLRGLRTDTQYF. The DNA of the CDR3 is TGTGCCAGCAGTTTAAGAGGACTCCGCACAGATACGCAGTATTTT. The chain recombines TRBV27 with TRBJ2-3; possible D gene TRBD2, 5 bases. Germline V lookup: CDR1 MNHEY, CDR2 SMNVEV (reference sequence). V was pared by 2 bases and J by 1 base, with 10 bases between. CDR3 length equals 15 residues.

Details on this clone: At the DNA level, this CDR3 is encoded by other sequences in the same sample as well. CDR3 loop: CASSPGLSSTDTQYF. The CDR3 DNA follows: TGTGCCAGCAGCCCCGGACTTTCTAGCACAGATACGCAGTATTTT. The rearrangement links TRBV7-2 to TRBJ2-3; tentatively, D is TRBD2 (5 bases). V was shortened by 5 bases and J by 0 bases, with 12 bases between the two germline ends. CDR1 SGHTA and CDR2 FQGNSA come from the germline V gene. This CDR3 is built from 15 residues.

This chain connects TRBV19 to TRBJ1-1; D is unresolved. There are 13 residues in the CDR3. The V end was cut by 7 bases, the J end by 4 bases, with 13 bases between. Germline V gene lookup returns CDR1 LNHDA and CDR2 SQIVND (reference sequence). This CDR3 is CASKSTESTEAFF. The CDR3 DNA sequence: TGTGCCAGTAAAAGTACGGAGAGCACTGAAGCTTTCTTT.

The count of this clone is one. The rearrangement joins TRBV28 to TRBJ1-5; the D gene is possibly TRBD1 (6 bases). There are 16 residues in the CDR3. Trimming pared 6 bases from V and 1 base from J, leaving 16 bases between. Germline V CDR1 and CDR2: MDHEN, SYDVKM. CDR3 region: CASSREGVGSNQPQHF. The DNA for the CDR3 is TGTGCCAGCAGCCGCGAGGGGGTTGGCAGCAATCAGCCCCAGCATTTT. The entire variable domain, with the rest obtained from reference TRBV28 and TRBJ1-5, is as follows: DVKVTQSSRYLVKRTGEKVFLECVQDMDHENMFWYRQDPGLGLRLIYFSYDVKMKEKGDIPEGYSVSREKKERFSLILESASTNQTSMYLCASSREGVGSNQPQHFGDGTRLSIL.

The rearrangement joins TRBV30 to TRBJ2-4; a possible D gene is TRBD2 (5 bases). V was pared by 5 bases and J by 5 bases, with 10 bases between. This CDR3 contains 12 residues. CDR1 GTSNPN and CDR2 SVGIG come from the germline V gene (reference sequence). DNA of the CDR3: TGTGCCTGGGGACTCCTTCAAAACATTCAGTACTTC. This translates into CAWGLLQNIQYF.

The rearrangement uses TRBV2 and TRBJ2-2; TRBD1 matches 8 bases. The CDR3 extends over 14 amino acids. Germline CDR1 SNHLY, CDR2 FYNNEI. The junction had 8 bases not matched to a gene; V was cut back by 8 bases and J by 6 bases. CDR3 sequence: CASLQGVYPGELFF. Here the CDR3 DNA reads TGTGCCAGCTTACAGGGGGTATACCCCGGGGAGCTGTTTTTT.

The CDR3 reads CASSPDTSPYGYTF. Here the CDR3 DNA reads TGTGCCAGCAGCCCGGACACTAGCCCCTATGGCTACACCTTC. This chain uses TRBV7-2 with TRBJ1-2, with D possibly matching TRBD1 (5 bases). In germline, CDR1 is SGHTA, CDR2 FQGNSA. The V end lost 5 bases, the J end lost 4 bases, and 14 bases lay between the germline ends. The CDR3 spans 14 residues. The full variable domain, in which reference TRBV7-2 and TRBJ1-2 provide the parts outside the CDR3, is GAGVSQSPSNKVTEKGKDVELRCDPISGHTALYWYRQSLGQGLEFLIYFQGNSAPDKSGLPSDRFSAERTGGSVSTLTIQRTQQEDSAVYLCASSPDTSPYGYTFGSGTRLTVV.

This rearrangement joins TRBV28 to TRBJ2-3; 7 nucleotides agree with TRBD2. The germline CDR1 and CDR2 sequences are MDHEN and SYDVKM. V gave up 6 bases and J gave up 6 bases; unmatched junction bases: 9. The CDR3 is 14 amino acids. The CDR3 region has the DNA TGTGCCAGCAGATCGGGACCGCGGGGGGATACGCAGTATTTT. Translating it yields CASRSGPRGDTQYF.

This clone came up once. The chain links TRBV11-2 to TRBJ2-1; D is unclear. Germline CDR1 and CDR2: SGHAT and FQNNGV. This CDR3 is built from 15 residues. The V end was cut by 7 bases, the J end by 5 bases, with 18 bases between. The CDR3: CASIPHGGKDNEQFF. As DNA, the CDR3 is TGTGCCAGCATCCCTCATGGTGGCAAGGACAATGAGCAGTTCTTC.

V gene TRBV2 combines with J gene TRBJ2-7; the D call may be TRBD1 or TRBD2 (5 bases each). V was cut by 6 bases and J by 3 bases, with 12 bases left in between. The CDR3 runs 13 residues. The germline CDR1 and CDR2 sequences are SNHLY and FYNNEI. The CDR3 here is CASRGDAVYEQYF. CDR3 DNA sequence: TGTGCCAGCAGAGGGGACGCCGTCTACGAGCAGTACTTC. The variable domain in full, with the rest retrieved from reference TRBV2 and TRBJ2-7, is EPEVTQTPSHQVTQMGQEVILRCVPISNHLYFYWYRQILGQKVEFLVSFYNNEISEKSEIFDDQFSVERPDGSNFTLKIRSTKLEDSAMYFCASRGDAVYEQYFGPGTRLTVT.

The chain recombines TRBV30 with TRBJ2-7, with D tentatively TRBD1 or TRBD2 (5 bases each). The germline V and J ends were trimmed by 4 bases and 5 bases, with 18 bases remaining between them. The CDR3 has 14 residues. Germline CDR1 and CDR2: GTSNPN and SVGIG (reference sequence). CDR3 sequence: CAWNRDPLGNEQYF. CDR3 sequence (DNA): TGTGCCTGGAACCGGGACCCTTTAGGGAACGAGCAGTACTTC.

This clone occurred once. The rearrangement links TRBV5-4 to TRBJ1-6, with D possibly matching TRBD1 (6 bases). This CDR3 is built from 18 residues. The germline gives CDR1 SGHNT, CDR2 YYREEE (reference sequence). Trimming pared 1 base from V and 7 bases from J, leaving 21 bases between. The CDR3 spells CASSLMRGGGAINSPLHF. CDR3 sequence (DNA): TGTGCCAGCAGCTTGATGCGCGGGGGGGGCGCCATAAATTCACCCCTCCACTTT.

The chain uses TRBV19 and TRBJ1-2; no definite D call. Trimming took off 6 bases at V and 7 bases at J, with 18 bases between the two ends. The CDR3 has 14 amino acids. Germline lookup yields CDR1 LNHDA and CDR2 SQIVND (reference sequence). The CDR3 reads CASRIDPIGGGYTF. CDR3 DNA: TGTGCCAGTAGGATCGATCCCATCGGAGGTGGCTACACCTTC.

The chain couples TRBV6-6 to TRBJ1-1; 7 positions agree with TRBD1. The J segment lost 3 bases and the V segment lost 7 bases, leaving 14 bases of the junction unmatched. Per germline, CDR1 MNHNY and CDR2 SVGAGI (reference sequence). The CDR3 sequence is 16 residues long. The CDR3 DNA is TGTGCCAGCATTAGGCAGGGGGTAATGAGGGACACTGAAGCTTTCTTT. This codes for CASIRQGVMRDTEAFF.

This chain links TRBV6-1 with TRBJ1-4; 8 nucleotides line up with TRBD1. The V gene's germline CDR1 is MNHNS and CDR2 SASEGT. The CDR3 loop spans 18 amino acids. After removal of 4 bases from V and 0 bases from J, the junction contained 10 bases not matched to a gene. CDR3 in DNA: TGTGCCAGCAGTGCACCGGGACAGGTCCCTGCAACTAATGAAAAACTGTTTTTT. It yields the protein CASSAPGQVPATNEKLFF.

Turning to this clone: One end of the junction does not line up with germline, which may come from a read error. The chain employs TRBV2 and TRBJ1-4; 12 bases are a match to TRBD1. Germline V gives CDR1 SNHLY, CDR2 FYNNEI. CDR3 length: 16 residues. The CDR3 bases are TGTGCCAGCAGGGAAGAAGCCGGGACAGGGGGCCGGAGTCTGTTTTTT. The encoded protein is CASREEAGTGGRSLFF.

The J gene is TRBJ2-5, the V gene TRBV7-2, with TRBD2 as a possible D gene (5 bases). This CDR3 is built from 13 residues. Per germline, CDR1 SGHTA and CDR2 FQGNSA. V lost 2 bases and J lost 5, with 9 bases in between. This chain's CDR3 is CASSLTGLETQYF. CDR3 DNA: TGTGCCAGCAGCTTAACGGGGTTGGAGACCCAGTACTTC.

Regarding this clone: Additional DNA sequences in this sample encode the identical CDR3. The CDR3 DNA sequence: TGTGCCAGCAGCTTAGATCGGGGAGAGCAGTACTTC. It codes for CASSLDRGEQYF. V gene TRBV11-2 combines with J gene TRBJ2-7, with a tentative D call TRBD2 (5 bases). Germline values: CDR1 SGHAT, CDR2 FQNNGV. The CDR3 sequence is 12 residues long. Trimming removed 0 bases at V and 7 bases at J, with 7 bases between.

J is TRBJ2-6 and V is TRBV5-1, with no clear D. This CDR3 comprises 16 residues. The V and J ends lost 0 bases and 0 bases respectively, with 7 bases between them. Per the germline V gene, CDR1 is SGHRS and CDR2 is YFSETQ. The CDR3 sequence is CASSLGPSSGANVLTF. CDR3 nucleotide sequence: TGCGCCAGCAGCTTGGGTCCGAGCTCTGGGGCCAACGTCCTGACTTTC.

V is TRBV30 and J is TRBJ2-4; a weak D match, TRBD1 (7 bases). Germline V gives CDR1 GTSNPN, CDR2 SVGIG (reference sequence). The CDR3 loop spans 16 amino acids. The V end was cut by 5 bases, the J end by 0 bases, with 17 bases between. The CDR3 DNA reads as TGTGCCTGGGCTCCTGACAGGGACTTAGCCAAAAACATTCAGTACTTC. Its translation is CAWAPDRDLAKNIQYF.

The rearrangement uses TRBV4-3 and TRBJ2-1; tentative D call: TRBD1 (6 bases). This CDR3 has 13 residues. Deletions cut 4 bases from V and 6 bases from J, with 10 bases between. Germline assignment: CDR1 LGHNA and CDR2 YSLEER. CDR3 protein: CASSLSRGNEQFF. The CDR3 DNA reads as TGCGCCAGCAGCCTCTCCAGGGGCAATGAGCAGTTCTTC.

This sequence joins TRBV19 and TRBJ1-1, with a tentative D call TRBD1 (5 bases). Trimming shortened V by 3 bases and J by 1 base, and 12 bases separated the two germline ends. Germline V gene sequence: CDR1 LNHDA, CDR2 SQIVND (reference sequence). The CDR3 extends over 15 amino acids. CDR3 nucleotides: TGTGCCAGTAGTATCAGGGCAGGGACGAACACTGAAGCTTTCTTT. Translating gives CASSIRAGTNTEAFF.

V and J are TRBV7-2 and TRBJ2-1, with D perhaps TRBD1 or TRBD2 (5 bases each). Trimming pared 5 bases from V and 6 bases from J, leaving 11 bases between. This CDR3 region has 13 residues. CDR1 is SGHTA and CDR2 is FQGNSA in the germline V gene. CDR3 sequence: CASSVGTINEQFF. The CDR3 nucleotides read TGTGCCAGCAGCGTCGGGACCATCAATGAGCAGTTCTTC.

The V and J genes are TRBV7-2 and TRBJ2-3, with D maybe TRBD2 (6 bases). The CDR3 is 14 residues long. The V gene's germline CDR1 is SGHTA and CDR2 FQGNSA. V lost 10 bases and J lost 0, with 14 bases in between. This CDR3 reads CATQLGLSTDTQYF. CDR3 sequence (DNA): TGTGCCACCCAACTAGGACTAAGCACAGATACGCAGTATTTT. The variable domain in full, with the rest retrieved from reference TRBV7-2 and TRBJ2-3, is GAGVSQSPSNKVTEKGKDVELRCDPISGHTALYWYRQSLGQGLEFLIYFQGNSAPDKSGLPSDRFSAERTGGSVSTLTIQRTQQEDSAVYLCATQLGLSTDTQYFGPGTRLTVL.